These T cell receptor beta chains were read from a single sample in a study of early T cells in non-severe SARS-CoV-2 infection. TCRdb re-called the 5' RACE reads with MiXCR, one entry per CDR3 protein. The sample records about 66,000 distinct CDR3 sequences, approximately 9.1% being singletons. Sequencing was performed on whole blood. The source is an adult who was a healthcare worker with PCR-confirmed SARS-CoV-2 infection or an uninfected control (not recorded which). Both conserved end residues are part of each CDR3. The D gene is left open where the match is weak. Only part of the rows carry a size: once, few, many, or a class if the clone is expanded.

cdr3_aa: CATGGGSGRKAGELFF
cdr3_length: 16
j_call: TRBJ2-2
v_call: TRBV15
clone_size: many
d_call: TRBD2

cdr3_aa: CASSLDLAGGIYEQYF
cdr3_length: 16
j_call: TRBJ2-7
v_call: TRBV5-1
clone_size: few
d_call: TRBD2

cdr3_aa: CSVEDGGARGLGYNEQFF
cdr3_length: 18
j_call: TRBJ2-1
v_call: TRBV29-1
clone_size: many
d_call: .

cdr3_aa: CAWSVMDLYGYTF
cdr3_length: 13
j_call: TRBJ1-2
v_call: TRBV30
clone_size: many
d_call: .

cdr3_aa: CASSDNNVGKLFF
cdr3_length: 13
j_call: TRBJ1-4
v_call: TRBV12-3/TRBV12-4
clone_size: few
d_call: .

cdr3_aa: CASSPQTGLNYGYTF
cdr3_length: 15
j_call: TRBJ1-2
v_call: TRBV4-2
clone_size: many
d_call: TRBD1

cdr3_aa: CASSSGRSNTEAFF
cdr3_length: 14
j_call: TRBJ1-1
v_call: TRBV7-9
clone_size: once
d_call: .

cdr3_aa: CSAEPGLAGGPHEQYF
cdr3_length: 16
j_call: TRBJ2-7
v_call: TRBV20-1
clone_size: few
d_call: TRBD2

cdr3_aa: CASSPRTSGSDNEQFF
cdr3_length: 16
j_call: TRBJ2-1
v_call: TRBV7-3
clone_size: many
d_call: TRBD2

cdr3_aa: CASSLFGGDRGETQYF
cdr3_length: 16
j_call: TRBJ2-5
v_call: TRBV11-2
clone_size: .
d_call: TRBD1

cdr3_aa: CASSEGAGGNYGYTF
cdr3_length: 15
j_call: TRBJ1-2
v_call: TRBV6-1
clone_size: .
d_call: TRBD1

cdr3_aa: CASSFSGTIHEQYF
cdr3_length: 14
j_call: TRBJ2-7
v_call: TRBV5-4
clone_size: .
d_call: TRBD2

cdr3_aa: CASSYRVADTQYF
cdr3_length: 13
j_call: TRBJ2-3
v_call: TRBV6-6
clone_size: .
d_call: .

cdr3_aa: CASSLQPGPSYEQYF
cdr3_length: 15
j_call: TRBJ2-7
v_call: TRBV6-5
clone_size: few
d_call: .

cdr3_aa: CASSLRGQTYNEQFF
cdr3_length: 15
j_call: TRBJ2-1
v_call: TRBV12-3/TRBV12-4
clone_size: few
d_call: .

cdr3_aa: CATSRDTGYEQYF
cdr3_length: 13
j_call: TRBJ2-7
v_call: TRBV15
clone_size: few
d_call: .

cdr3_aa: CASSLVQGSYEQYF
cdr3_length: 14
j_call: TRBJ2-7
v_call: TRBV5-4
clone_size: many
d_call: .

cdr3_aa: CSAREPDKNTEAFF
cdr3_length: 14
j_call: TRBJ1-1
v_call: TRBV20-1
clone_size: few
d_call: .

cdr3_aa: CASSPPQETGAHEQYF
cdr3_length: 16
j_call: TRBJ2-7
v_call: TRBV18
clone_size: many
d_call: TRBD1

cdr3_aa: CSVDPVNYGYTF
cdr3_length: 12
j_call: TRBJ1-2
v_call: TRBV29-1
clone_size: few
d_call: .

cdr3_aa: CSVEAGTGTYEQYF
cdr3_length: 14
j_call: TRBJ2-7
v_call: TRBV29-1
clone_size: many
d_call: TRBD1

cdr3_aa: CASSQVTGFSYEQYF
cdr3_length: 15
j_call: TRBJ2-7
v_call: TRBV4-1
clone_size: few
d_call: .

cdr3_aa: CASSLAPSQGRNTEAFF
cdr3_length: 17
j_call: TRBJ1-1
v_call: TRBV7-6
clone_size: few
d_call: .

cdr3_aa: CASSLARDRSAYNEQFF
cdr3_length: 17
j_call: TRBJ2-1
v_call: TRBV12-3/TRBV12-4
clone_size: many
d_call: TRBD1

cdr3_aa: CASSVTSGRGQETQYF
cdr3_length: 16
j_call: TRBJ2-5
v_call: TRBV9
clone_size: many
d_call: TRBD2

cdr3_aa: CASSPGTGTAETQYF
cdr3_length: 15
j_call: TRBJ2-5
v_call: TRBV11-2
clone_size: many
d_call: TRBD1

cdr3_aa: CASSPFFSPLHF
cdr3_length: 12
j_call: TRBJ1-6
v_call: TRBV6-1
clone_size: .
d_call: .

cdr3_aa: CASSRHGTPYGYTF
cdr3_length: 14
j_call: TRBJ1-2
v_call: TRBV14
clone_size: many
d_call: .

cdr3_aa: CASSLSAGLAGADTQYF
cdr3_length: 17
j_call: TRBJ2-3
v_call: TRBV27
clone_size: many
d_call: TRBD2

cdr3_aa: CASSQETARELFF
cdr3_length: 13
j_call: TRBJ2-2
v_call: TRBV7-2
clone_size: few
d_call: .

cdr3_aa: CASSTQGGIHTEAFF
cdr3_length: 15
j_call: TRBJ1-1
v_call: TRBV4-2
clone_size: .
d_call: TRBD1

cdr3_aa: CASSDGTPRGGETQYF
cdr3_length: 16
j_call: TRBJ2-5
v_call: TRBV9
clone_size: many
d_call: .

cdr3_aa: CSVADRRTQFSIQYF
cdr3_length: 15
j_call: TRBJ2-4
v_call: TRBV29-1
clone_size: .
d_call: .

cdr3_aa: CASSEGTAGPEKLFF
cdr3_length: 15
j_call: TRBJ1-4
v_call: TRBV5-1
clone_size: .
d_call: TRBD1

cdr3_aa: CSARDSSNQPQHF
cdr3_length: 13
j_call: TRBJ1-5
v_call: TRBV20-1
clone_size: .
d_call: .

cdr3_aa: CASSLRGGSLRTDTQYF
cdr3_length: 17
j_call: TRBJ2-3
v_call: TRBV28
clone_size: few
d_call: .

cdr3_aa: CASRTQGYEQYF
cdr3_length: 12
j_call: TRBJ2-7
v_call: TRBV2
clone_size: .
d_call: .

cdr3_aa: CASSLGAGNSPLHF
cdr3_length: 14
j_call: TRBJ1-6
v_call: TRBV12-3/TRBV12-4
clone_size: many
d_call: .

cdr3_aa: CAWGTGGADTQYF
cdr3_length: 13
j_call: TRBJ2-3
v_call: TRBV30
clone_size: few
d_call: TRBD1

cdr3_aa: CASSHRGQFQPDGDTEAFF
cdr3_length: 19
j_call: TRBJ1-1
v_call: TRBV11-3
clone_size: .
d_call: .

cdr3_aa: CASSPRELYQETQYF
cdr3_length: 15
j_call: TRBJ2-5
v_call: TRBV7-8
clone_size: many
d_call: .

cdr3_aa: CASSQRTEETQYF
cdr3_length: 13
j_call: TRBJ2-5
v_call: TRBV3-1
clone_size: .
d_call: .

cdr3_aa: CASSLPRRQGASGNEQFF
cdr3_length: 18
j_call: TRBJ2-1
v_call: TRBV7-2
clone_size: .
d_call: TRBD1

cdr3_aa: CASSLPSVSDLTGELFF
cdr3_length: 17
j_call: TRBJ2-2
v_call: TRBV6-2/TRBV6-3
clone_size: few
d_call: .

cdr3_aa: CASSRLGGRSNEQFF
cdr3_length: 15
j_call: TRBJ2-1
v_call: TRBV28
clone_size: few
d_call: .

cdr3_aa: CASRTGTGKNIQYF
cdr3_length: 14
j_call: TRBJ2-4
v_call: TRBV12-3/TRBV12-4
clone_size: .
d_call: TRBD1

cdr3_aa: CAWDTTVMNTEAFF
cdr3_length: 14
j_call: TRBJ1-1
v_call: TRBV30
clone_size: many
d_call: .

cdr3_aa: CASSLQGKYQPQHF
cdr3_length: 14
j_call: TRBJ1-5
v_call: TRBV18
clone_size: .
d_call: .

cdr3_aa: CASSSGDRRGGYTF
cdr3_length: 14
j_call: TRBJ1-2
v_call: TRBV3-1
clone_size: many
d_call: TRBD1

cdr3_aa: CSARDQGQTTDTQYF
cdr3_length: 15
j_call: TRBJ2-3
v_call: TRBV20-1
clone_size: .
d_call: .

cdr3_aa: CSAPQGDTQYF
cdr3_length: 11
j_call: TRBJ2-3
v_call: TRBV20-1
clone_size: many
d_call: .

cdr3_aa: CASSRRGRGDDEQFF
cdr3_length: 15
j_call: TRBJ2-1
v_call: TRBV14
clone_size: .
d_call: .

cdr3_aa: CASSFSGTGEQYF
cdr3_length: 13
j_call: TRBJ2-7
v_call: TRBV7-2
clone_size: .
d_call: .

cdr3_aa: CASRGSGRSTGELFF
cdr3_length: 15
j_call: TRBJ2-2
v_call: TRBV27
clone_size: .
d_call: TRBD2

cdr3_aa: CASKLTGMNTEAFF
cdr3_length: 14
j_call: TRBJ1-1
v_call: TRBV12-3/TRBV12-4
clone_size: .
d_call: .